The 17 T cell receptor beta chains given below trace back to one sample, sequenced in a study of beta chain features in type 1 diabetes. Every isolated RNA sample was fully reverse transcribed, so sequencing captured expressed TCRB transcripts. TCRdb keeps only in-frame clones here, not all; method: immunoSEQ multiplex PCR. The sample yields some 360,000 clones, around 20% seen once. The sample taken for sequencing was naive CD4+ T cells from blood. The receptors originated from a young woman in good health.

The chain combines TRBV6-5 with TRBJ1-3, with D uncertain. The length of the CDR3 is 14 residues. The germline CDR1 and CDR2 sequences are MNHEY and SVGAGI. V shed 2 bases and J shed 2 bases, with 7 bases lying between them. The CDR3 spells CASSYEVTGNTIYF. The CDR3 nucleotides read TGTGCCAGCAGTTACGAGGTCACTGGAAACACCATATATTTT.

The chain employs TRBV29-1 and TRBJ1-2, with TRBD1 matching 10 bases. The V gene's germline CDR1 is SQVTM and CDR2 ANQGSEA. This CDR3 has 15 amino acids. Trimming removed 3 bases from V and 3 bases from J; junction bases left unmatched: 7. For the CDR3, the DNA is TGCAGCGTTGAGACCGGGACAGGGGTCTACTATGGCTACACCTTC. Translated: CSVETGTGVYYGYTF.

V and J are TRBV9 and TRBJ2-7, with D possibly matching TRBD2 (6 bases). Deletions cut 4 bases from V and 2 bases from J, with 16 bases between. CDR1 and CDR2 from the germline V gene are SGDLS and YYNGEE. This CDR3 comprises 15 residues. The CDR3 protein is CASSPYTGDTYEQYF. The CDR3 coding sequence is TGTGCCAGCAGCCCATACACGGGGGATACCTACGAGCAGTACTTC. Full variable domain (rest looked up from reference TRBV9 and TRBJ2-7): DSGVTQTPKHLITATGQRVTLRCSPRSGDLSVYWYQQSLDQGLQFLIQYYNGEERAKGNILERFSAQQFPDLHSELNLSSLELGDSALYFCASSPYTGDTYEQYFGPGTRLTVT.

This chain connects TRBV2 to TRBJ2-3; 7 nucleotides match TRBD1. Germline CDR1 reads SNHLY; CDR2 reads FYNNEI. V lost 4 bases and J lost 6; bases outside the gene matches: 7. This CDR3 spans 14 amino acids. DNA for the CDR3: TGTGCCAGCAGTGTAGGGGGCGGGTTCGATACGCAGTATTTT. Translating gives CASSVGGGFDTQYF.

The chain carries TRBV10-3 and TRBJ1-1; 7 bases fit TRBD1. Germline assignment: CDR1 ENHRY and CDR2 SYGVKD. The CDR3 has 13 amino acids. V was clipped by 8 bases and J by 0 bases; unmatched bases: 3. CDR3 amino acids: CAIRDRVNTEAFF. The CDR3 nucleotides read TGTGCCATCCGGGACAGAGTGAACACTGAAGCTTTCTTT.

Only a few counts were recorded for this clone. V usage is TRBV4-2 and J usage is TRBJ1-2; 9 bases are a match to TRBD1. The V segment lost 5 bases and the J segment 0 bases; nucleotides outside the gene matches: 4. Germline loops: CDR1 LGHNA, CDR2 YNFKEQ. The CDR3 has 15 residues. CDR3 region: CASSDRGGTNYGYTF. The CDR3 DNA reads as TGTGCCAGCAGCGACAGGGGGGGAACTAACTATGGCTACACCTTC.

CDR3 sequence: CAWSGGTGRSAFF. CDR3 sequence (DNA): TGTGCCTGGAGTGGGGGGACAGGGAGGTCGGCTTTCTTT. The V call is TRBV30, the J call TRBJ1-1; TRBD1 aligns across 9 bases. The V gene's germline CDR1 is GTSNPN and CDR2 SVGIG (reference sequence). V lost 1 base to trimming and J lost 11 bases; unmatched junction nucleotides: 8. The CDR3 spans 13 residues.

CDR3 in amino acids: CASSPSTRGYEQYF. CDR3 in DNA: TGTGCCAGCTCACCTTCGACCCGGGGGTACGAGCAGTACTTC. This chain links TRBV18 with TRBJ2-7, with TRBD2 as a possible D gene (6 bases). This CDR3 comprises 14 residues. CDR1 is KGHSH and CDR2 is LQKENI in the germline V gene. V was clipped by 3 bases and J by 4 bases, with 13 bases between them. Using reference TRBV18 and TRBJ2-7 for the parts outside the CDR3, the full variable domain is NAGVMQNPRHLVRRRGQEARLRCSPMKGHSHVYWYRQLPEEGLKFMVYLQKENIIDESGMPKERFSAEFPKEGPSILRIQQVVRGDSAAYFCASSPSTRGYEQYFGPGTRLTVT.

This rearrangement joins TRBV6-1 to TRBJ2-7; no firm D call. CDR3 length: 13 residues. Between the trimmed V and J ends, which lost 7 bases and 3 bases, there was a span of 13 bases. The germline gives CDR1 MNHNS, CDR2 SASEGT. CDR3 amino acids: CASILSGGYEQYF. CDR3 coding DNA: TGTGCCAGCATCCTCTCCGGTGGCTACGAGCAGTACTTC.

The CDR3 is CASSLVAGGYEQYF. The CDR3 DNA sequence: TGCGCCAGCAGCTTGGTAGCAGGGGGATACGAGCAGTACTTC. This chain joins TRBV5-1 and TRBJ2-7; 7 bases are a match to TRBD1. Germline V gene sequence: CDR1 SGHRS, CDR2 YFSETQ. The CDR3 has 14 residues. V was clipped by 0 bases and J by 4 bases; unmatched bases: 4.

This sequence joins TRBV12-5 and TRBJ2-5; D perhaps matches TRBD1 (6 bases). V lost 5 bases, J lost 5 bases, and 9 bases lay in between. This CDR3 is 12 amino acids long. Germline V CDR1 and CDR2: LGHNT, FRNRAP. The chain's CDR3 is CASGPDRETQYF. CDR3 coding DNA: TGTGCTAGTGGTCCTGACAGGGAGACCCAGTACTTC.

The chain combines TRBV30 with TRBJ2-3; possibly TRBD1 for D (5 bases). The CDR3 extends over 13 amino acids. The V end lost 4 bases, the J end lost 2 bases, and 10 bases lay between the germline ends. Germline V lookup: CDR1 GTSNPN, CDR2 SVGIG (reference sequence). CDR3 coding DNA: TGTGCCTGGAAGTGGGGCGACACAGATACGCAGTATTTT. It codes for CAWKWGDTDTQYF.

This chain uses TRBV7-2 with TRBJ2-5, with TRBD2 matching 11 bases. V shed 4 bases and J 0 bases; nucleotides not matched to a gene: 7. The germline CDR1 and CDR2 sequences are SGHTA and FQGNSA. The CDR3 length is 17 residues. For the CDR3, the DNA is TGTGCCAGCAGCTATCGAGGGACTAGCGGTTACCAAGAGACCCAGTACTTC. Residues: CASSYRGTSGYQETQYF.

Here the CDR3 reads CAISPSQGSYNEQFF. CDR3 bases: TGTGCCATCAGCCCATCTCAGGGCTCCTACAATGAGCAGTTCTTC. This chain uses TRBV10-3 with TRBJ2-1; D perhaps matches TRBD1 (5 bases). This CDR3 region has 15 residues. The V and J ends lost 6 bases and 0 bases respectively, with 12 bases between them. Germline CDR1 and CDR2: ENHRY and SYGVKD.

The rearrangement links TRBV30 to TRBJ1-6; 10 bases map to TRBD1. The junction had 9 bases not matched to a gene; V was cut back by 3 bases and J by 10 bases. The CDR3 extends over 15 amino acids. CDR1 and CDR2 (germline): GTSNPN, SVGIG (reference sequence). DNA of the CDR3: TGTGCCTGGAGCCGCCCGGACAGGGGGAGATCACCCCTCCACTTT. Its protein product is CAWSRPDRGRSPLHF.

This clone was detected only a few times. The chain has TRBV6-5 and TRBJ2-7; TRBD1 matches at 8 bases. Germline trimming cut 6 bases from V and 2 bases from J; bases unmatched to any gene: 9. The CDR3 loop spans 15 amino acids. Germline CDR1 is MNHEY and CDR2 is SVGAGI. CDR3 region: CASRTYTGGPYEQYF. CDR3 nucleotide sequence: TGTGCCAGCAGGACTTACACAGGGGGACCCTACGAGCAGTACTTC.

This clone has just a few counts. Within the sample, other DNA sequences also encode this same CDR3. V gene TRBV28 combines with J gene TRBJ2-1; D is unresolved. The CDR3 runs to 12 residues. Germline CDR1 MDHEN, CDR2 SYDVKM. V shed 4 bases and J shed 6 bases, with 7 bases lying between them. The CDR3 DNA is TGTGCCAGCAGTTCCCGGTCCAATGAGCAGTTCTTC. Amino acids: CASSSRSNEQFF.